The 17 T cell receptor beta chains reported below all come from one sample, sequenced in a study of blood T cells in healthy people across ages. For the second PCR, which ran for roughly 6 to 12 cycles, a sample-barcoded 5' primer and a J-beta primer mix were used. TCRdb analysed the 5' RACE reads with MiXCR anew, one entry per CDR3 protein. The sample consists of around 1,700,000 distinct CDR3 sequences, roughly 28% of them appearing once. Sequenced material: blood. Receptors were obtained from a woman in her twenties or thirties in good health.

The chain links TRBV9 to TRBJ2-1, with D maybe TRBD2 (6 bases). Germline assignment: CDR1 SGDLS and CDR2 YYNGEE. V shed 5 bases and J shed 5 bases, with 14 bases lying between them. CDR3 length: 14 amino acids. The CDR3 region has the DNA TGTGCCAGCAGGGGGGGACCCCTAGACAATGAGCAGTTCTTC. It yields the protein CASRGGPLDNEQFF.

This clonotype was detected only a few times. The junction and the germline gene differ at one end; a read error may be behind it. The chain couples TRBV7-2 to TRBJ2-1; 9 bases agree with TRBD2. Per germline, CDR1 SGHTA and CDR2 FQGNSA. CDR3 length equals 17 residues. The DNA for the CDR3 is TGTGCCAGCAGCTTAAGTCTAAGCGGGGGGCGTTACAATGAGCGGTTCTTC. This translates into CASSLSLSGGRYNERFF. Full variable domain (outside the CDR3, taken from reference TRBV7-2 and TRBJ2-1): GAGVSQSPSNKVTEKGKDVELRCDPISGHTALYWYRQSLGQGLEFLIYFQGNSAPDKSGLPSDRFSAERTGGSVSTLTIQRTQQEDSAVYLCASSLSLSGGRYNERFFGPGTRLTVL.

The chain is built from TRBV27 and TRBJ2-1; the D is unclear. CDR1 is MNHEY, CDR2 SMNVEV, per germline (reference sequence). The CDR3 length is 15 residues. V lost 10 bases to trimming and J lost 0 bases, with 16 bases between them. The chain's CDR3 is CATSAVWTSYNEQFF. CDR3 nucleotide sequence: TGTGCCACCTCTGCAGTATGGACCTCCTACAATGAGCAGTTCTTC.

This clonotype occurred a few times. V gene TRBV16 combines with J gene TRBJ2-7, with 7 bases fitting TRBD2. The CDR3 consists of 15 residues. Germline V CDR1 and CDR2: KGHSY, FQNENV. J gave up 5 bases and V 0 bases, and 7 bases lay outside the gene matches. CDR3 nucleotides: TGTGCCAGCAGCCAATCCCGGACTAGACACAACGAGCAGTACTTC. This codes for CASSQSRTRHNEQYF.

This sequence joins TRBV20-1 and TRBJ2-3, with 9 bases identical to TRBD2. The V segment lost 1 base and the J segment 3 bases; nucleotides outside the gene matches: 17. CDR1 and CDR2 from the germline V gene are DFQATT and SNEGSKA (reference sequence). This CDR3 has 19 amino acids. For the CDR3, the DNA is TGCAGTGCTAGAGGGGAGCGGGGGGCCCCCGAGGGTTTGACAGATACGCAGTATTTT. Residues: CSARGERGAPEGLTDTQYF.

The CDR3, as DNA: TGTGCCAGCAGCTTGGGAGGGCCAGCCGACTATGGCTACACCTTC. It specifies CASSLGGPADYGYTF. The V call is TRBV5-6, the J call TRBJ1-2; D unclear. The CDR3 contains 15 residues. Germline loops: CDR1 SGHDT, CDR2 YYEEEE. V shed 0 bases and J shed 3 bases, with 12 bases lying between them.

The V gene is TRBV9, the J gene TRBJ2-4; 9 nucleotides line up with TRBD2. This CDR3 has 15 amino acids. Looked up from germline, CDR1 is SGDLS and CDR2 is YYNGEE. Trimming at V came to 5 bases and at J to 2 bases, leaving 5 bases not matched to a gene. CDR3 protein: CASSMAGGPKNIQYF. The DNA for the CDR3 is TGTGCCAGCAGTATGGCGGGAGGGCCCAAAAACATTCAGTACTTC.

This clonotype turned up a few times. One end of the junction does not line up with germline, which may come from a read error. CDR3 DNA sequence: TGTGCCGGCAGCTTAGCGGGACTAGCGGGAGGGAACGAGCAGTACTTC. Translation: CAGSLAGLAGGNEQYF. This chain uses TRBV7-6 with TRBJ2-7, with TRBD2 identical over 16 bases. This CDR3 is 16 amino acids long. The germline CDR1 and CDR2 sequences are SGHVS and FNYEAQ.

This clonotype was detected ten times or more. V usage is TRBV7-9 and J usage is TRBJ2-7, with D possibly matching TRBD1 (5 bases). V gave up 3 bases and J gave up 5 bases, with 11 bases separating them. Germline CDR1 reads SEHNR; CDR2 reads FQNEAQ (reference sequence). The CDR3 is 13 residues long. CDR3 sequence (DNA): TGTGCCAGCAGCTTTCAGGGTAGTCACGAGCAGTACTTC. Translated: CASSFQGSHEQYF. Complete variable domain (other parts from reference TRBV7-9 and TRBJ2-7): DTGVSQNPRHKITKRGQNVTFRCDPISEHNRLYWYRQTLGQGPEFLTYFQNEAQLEKSRLLSDRFSAERPKGSFSTLEIQRTEQGDSAMYLCASSFQGSHEQYFGPGTRLTVT.

On this clonotype itself: A much larger clonotype is one base distant, so this may be a read error. The V gene is TRBV29-1, the J gene TRBJ2-3; D may be TRBD1 (5 bases). This CDR3 contains 11 residues. CDR1 is SQVTM and CDR2 is ANQGSEA in the germline V gene. CDR3 region: CSVSITGTQYF. The CDR3 DNA reads as TGCAGCGTTTCGATCACAGGTACGCAGTATTTT.

The V gene is TRBV28, the J gene TRBJ1-5, with 7 bases lining up with TRBD1. Germline V gene data show CDR1 as MDHEN and CDR2 as SYDVKM. This CDR3 comprises 16 residues. V lost 4 bases to trimming and J lost 3 bases; unmatched junction nucleotides: 9. The CDR3, as DNA: TGTGCCAGCAGTTCACAGGGGAATGGACTCAATCAGCCCCAGCATTTT. Its translation is CASSSQGNGLNQPQHF.

This clonotype was detected only a few times. The genes are TRBV27 and TRBJ2-5; 7 bases fit TRBD1. The germline V gene has CDR1 MNHEY and CDR2 SMNVEV (reference sequence). The CDR3 length is 13 residues. Trimming cost V 10 bases and J 9 bases; bases outside gene matches: 14. CDR3 sequence (DNA): TGTGCCACCTATGACAGGGCCATTCAGGCCCAGTACTTC. It encodes CATYDRAIQAQYF.

Concerning this clonotype: At one of its ends the junction is not consistent with the germline gene, which may arise from a read error. V and J are TRBV12-3 or TRBV12-4 and TRBJ2-3, with D possibly being TRBD2 (5 bases). CDR3 length: 14 amino acids. This chain's CDR3 is CATNLRVSTDAQYF. For the CDR3, the DNA is TGTGCCACCAACCTGAGGGTTAGCACAGATGCGCAGTATTTT.

V gene TRBV4-2 combines with J gene TRBJ2-5; possibly TRBD2 for D (6 bases). The germline V gene encodes CDR1 LGHNA and CDR2 YNFKEQ. The CDR3 is 15 residues long. Trimming cost V 0 bases and J 6 bases, with 14 bases left between them. CDR3 DNA: TGTGCCAGCAGCCAAGATCTGATAGCGGAAAAGACCCAGTACTTC. This translates into CASSQDLIAEKTQYF.

The chain joins TRBV20-1 to TRBJ2-3, with 11 bases matching TRBD2. Germline CDR1 DFQATT, CDR2 SNEGSKA (reference sequence). V was clipped by 5 bases and J by 9 bases; unmatched bases: 7. CDR3 length equals 13 residues. The CDR3 bases are TGCAGTGCTGAGGGACTAGCGGACGCGACGCAGTATTTT. Translation: CSAEGLADATQYF.

There are a few counts of this clonotype. This sequence joins TRBV9 and TRBJ2-1; 14 bases are a match to TRBD2. J was trimmed by 6 bases and V by 0 bases; bases with no gene match: 5. The germline gives CDR1 SGDLS, CDR2 YYNGEE. CDR3 length: 17 amino acids. CDR3 residues: CASSVAGGLAGANEQFF. Written as DNA, the CDR3 is TGTGCCAGCAGCGTAGCCGGGGGACTAGCGGGAGCCAATGAGCAGTTCTTC.

V gene TRBV9 combines with J gene TRBJ2-7; 9 nucleotides match TRBD2. The CDR3 runs 16 residues. Germline loops: CDR1 SGDLS, CDR2 YYNGEE. V shed 4 bases and J 2 bases; nucleotides not matched to a gene: 10. The CDR3, as DNA: TGTGCCAGCAGCCCACGCATAGCGGGAGCCACCTACGAGCAGTACTTC. The encoded protein is CASSPRIAGATYEQYF. The full variable domain, with the rest looked up from reference TRBV9 and TRBJ2-7, is DSGVTQTPKHLITATGQRVTLRCSPRSGDLSVYWYQQSLDQGLQFLIQYYNGEERAKGNILERFSAQQFPDLHSELNLSSLELGDSALYFCASSPRIAGATYEQYFGPGTRLTVT.